Described below is a single T cell receptor beta chain sequence and its context. This specimen comes from a study of circulating and synovial CD4+ cells in juvenile arthritis. Clones were read by immunoSEQ multiplex PCR, and TCRdb kept only the in-frame ones, dropping some. The sample carries 2,500 to 3,000 clones, about 88% recorded once. Trimming cost V 2 bases and J 10 bases, with 12 bases left between them. Germline CDR1 and CDR2: SGHRS and YFSETQ. The CDR3 is made up of 12 amino acids. Sequencing was done on a sample of HLA-DR+ CD4+ T cells from blood. Subset described: circulating pathogenic-like lymphocytes, sorted as HLA-DR+CD14-CD3+CD4+CD25low/- blood T cells. This sequence joins TRBV5-1 and TRBJ1-2; no clear D gene. This TCR was recovered from a human donor with juvenile idiopathic arthritis. CDR3: CASSLDRKNYTF. The DNA of the CDR3 is TGCGCCAGCAGCTTAGATAGAAAGAACTACACCTTC.